Sequencing of this T cell receptor beta chain was carried out in a study of T cells after yellow fever vaccination. Study observations and caveats: Contaminating bulk clonotypes could be abundant in FACS-sorted repertoires. Most primary-vaccination clones reappeared after the booster (less than 98% CD4, 75% to 90% CD8). Secondary responses were weaker yet peaked faster, day 5 versus 15.

MiXCR, run by TCRdb on the 5' RACE reads, gives a single entry per CDR3 protein. Among around 330,000 distinct CDR3 sequences listed, roughly 4% were seen once. Germline CDR1 reads SGDLS; CDR2 reads YYNGEE. Trimming removed 1 base from V and 3 bases from J, with 7 bases in between. This CDR3 has 13 amino acids. Details on this clonotype: Its antigen is currently unknown.

The source material was PBMCs, sampled on the day of the yellow fever booster vaccination. The V gene is TRBV9, the J gene TRBJ1-2, with D maybe TRBD1 (5 bases). The clonotype originates from a man between 18 and 29 years old who received the YFV17D yellow fever vaccine. The CDR3 DNA follows: TGTGCCAGCAGCGTATCCAGGGACTATGGCTACACCTTC. Its protein is CASSVSRDYGYTF. The full variable domain, its missing parts supplied by reference TRBV9 and TRBJ1-2, is DSGVTQTPKHLITATGQRVTLRCSPRSGDLSVYWYQQSLDQGLQFLIQYYNGEERAKGNILERFSAQQFPDLHSELNLSSLELGDSALYFCASSVSRDYGYTFGSGTRLTVV.